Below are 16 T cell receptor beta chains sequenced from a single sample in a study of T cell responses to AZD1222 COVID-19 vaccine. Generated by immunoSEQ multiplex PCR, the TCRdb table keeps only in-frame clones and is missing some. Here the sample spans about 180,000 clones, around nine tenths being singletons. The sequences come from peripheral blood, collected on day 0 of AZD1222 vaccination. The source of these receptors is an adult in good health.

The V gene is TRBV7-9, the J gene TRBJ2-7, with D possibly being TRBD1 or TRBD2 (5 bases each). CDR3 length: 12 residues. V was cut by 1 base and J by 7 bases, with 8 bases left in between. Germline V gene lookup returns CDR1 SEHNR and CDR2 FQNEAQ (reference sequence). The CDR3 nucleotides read TGTGCCAGCAGCTTAGGTTGGGGGGAGCAGTACTTC. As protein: CASSLGWGEQYF.

The CDR3: CASSPRGQGSYEQYF. As DNA, the CDR3 is TGTGCCAGCAGTCCTCGGGGACAGGGCTCCTACGAGCAGTACTTC. The V call is TRBV6-6, the J call TRBJ2-7, with TRBD1 matching over 9 bases. Per the germline V gene, CDR1 is MNHNY and CDR2 is SVGAGI (reference sequence). V lost 5 bases and J lost 0; bases outside the gene matches: 5. CDR3 size: 15 residues.

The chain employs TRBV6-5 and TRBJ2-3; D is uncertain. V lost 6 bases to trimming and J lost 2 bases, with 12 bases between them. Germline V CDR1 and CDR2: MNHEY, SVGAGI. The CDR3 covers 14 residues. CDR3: CASSPQVFTDTQYF. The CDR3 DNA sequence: TGTGCCAGCAGCCCCCAAGTGTTCACAGATACGCAGTATTTT.

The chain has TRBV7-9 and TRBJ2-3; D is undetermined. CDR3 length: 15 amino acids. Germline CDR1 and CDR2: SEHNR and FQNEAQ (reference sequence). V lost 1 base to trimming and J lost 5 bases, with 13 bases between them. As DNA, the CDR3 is TGTGCCAGCAGCTTAGGAGTTGGGTCAGGAGATACGCAGTATTTT. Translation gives CASSLGVGSGDTQYF.

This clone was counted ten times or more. The DNA of the CDR3 is TGTGCCAGCAGCCGCCTCAGAGGGGGGAGCTCCGAGCAGTACTTC. This codes for CASSRLRGGSSEQYF. The chain couples TRBV4-2 to TRBJ2-7; D tentatively reads TRBD1 or TRBD2 (6 bases each). The CDR3 contains 15 residues. Germline V gene sequence: CDR1 LGHNA, CDR2 YNFKEQ. V was shortened by 4 bases and J by 6 bases, with 19 bases between the two germline ends.

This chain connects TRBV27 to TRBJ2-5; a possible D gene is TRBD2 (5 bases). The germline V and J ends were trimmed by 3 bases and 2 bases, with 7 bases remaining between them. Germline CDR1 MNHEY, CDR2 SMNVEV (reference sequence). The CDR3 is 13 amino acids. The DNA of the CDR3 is TGTGCCAGCAGTTTGCGGGTACAAGAGACCCAGTACTTC. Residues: CASSLRVQETQYF.

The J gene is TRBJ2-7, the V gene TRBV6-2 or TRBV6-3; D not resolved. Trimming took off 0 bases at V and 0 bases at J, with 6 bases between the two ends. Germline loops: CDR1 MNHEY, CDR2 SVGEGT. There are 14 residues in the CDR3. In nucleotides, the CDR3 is TGTGCCAGCAGTTACTCGGGGATCTCCTACGAGCAGTACTTC. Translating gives CASSYSGISYEQYF.

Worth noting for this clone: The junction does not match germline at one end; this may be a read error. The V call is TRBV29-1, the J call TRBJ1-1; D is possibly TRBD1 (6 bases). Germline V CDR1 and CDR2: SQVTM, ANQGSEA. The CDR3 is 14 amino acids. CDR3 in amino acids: CSGEGGTPNTEAFF. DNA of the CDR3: TGCAGCGGTGAAGGTGGGACACCGAACACTGAAGCTTTCTTT.

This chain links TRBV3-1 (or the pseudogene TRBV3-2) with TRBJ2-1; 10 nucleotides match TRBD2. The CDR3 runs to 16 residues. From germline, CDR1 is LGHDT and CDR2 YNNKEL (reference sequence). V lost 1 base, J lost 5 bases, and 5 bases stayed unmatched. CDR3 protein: CASSQAGGLADNEQFF. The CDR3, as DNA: TGTGCCAGCAGCCAAGCCGGTGGACTAGCGGACAATGAGCAGTTCTTC.

CDR3 bases: TGTGCCAGCTCACGGCGTCCGGACAACTCTGGAAACACCATATATTTT. Its translation: CASSRRPDNSGNTIYF. This chain links TRBV18 with TRBJ1-3; D perhaps matches TRBD1 (5 bases). V was cut by 4 bases and J by 0 bases, with 13 bases left in between. This CDR3 contains 16 residues. Germline V gene lookup returns CDR1 KGHSH and CDR2 LQKENI.

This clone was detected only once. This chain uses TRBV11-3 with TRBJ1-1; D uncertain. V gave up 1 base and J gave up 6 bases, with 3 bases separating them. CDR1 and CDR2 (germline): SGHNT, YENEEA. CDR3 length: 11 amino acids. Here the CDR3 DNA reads TGTGCCAGCAGCTTAGTTCCTGAAGCTTTCTTT. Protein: CASSLVPEAFF.

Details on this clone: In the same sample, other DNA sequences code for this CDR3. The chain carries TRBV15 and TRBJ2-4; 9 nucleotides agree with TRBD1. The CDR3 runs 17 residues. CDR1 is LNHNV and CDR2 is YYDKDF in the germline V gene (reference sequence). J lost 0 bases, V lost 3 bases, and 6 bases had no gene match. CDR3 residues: CATSRMGQGLAKNIQYF. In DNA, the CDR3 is TGTGCCACCAGCAGGATGGGACAGGGACTAGCCAAAAACATTCAGTACTTC. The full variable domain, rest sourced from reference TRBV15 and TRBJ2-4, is DAMVIQNPRYQVTQFGKPVTLSCSQTLNHNVMYWYQQKSSQAPKLLFHYYDKDFNNEADTPDNFQSRRPNTSFCFLDIRSPGLGDTAMYLCATSRMGQGLAKNIQYFGAGTRLSVL.

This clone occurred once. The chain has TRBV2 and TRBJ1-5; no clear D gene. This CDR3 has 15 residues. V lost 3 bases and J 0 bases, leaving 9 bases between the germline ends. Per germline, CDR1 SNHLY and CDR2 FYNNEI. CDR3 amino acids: CASSDRPNSNQPQHF. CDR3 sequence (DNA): TGTGCCAGCAGTGACAGACCTAATAGCAATCAGCCCCAGCATTTT.

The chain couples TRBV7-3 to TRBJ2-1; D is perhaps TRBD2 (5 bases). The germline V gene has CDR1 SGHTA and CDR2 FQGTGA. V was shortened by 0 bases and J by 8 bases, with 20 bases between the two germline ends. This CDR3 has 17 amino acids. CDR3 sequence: CASSLTGGGHHGYEQFF. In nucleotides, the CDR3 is TGTGCCAGCAGCTTAACCGGAGGAGGCCACCACGGTTATGAGCAGTTCTTC.

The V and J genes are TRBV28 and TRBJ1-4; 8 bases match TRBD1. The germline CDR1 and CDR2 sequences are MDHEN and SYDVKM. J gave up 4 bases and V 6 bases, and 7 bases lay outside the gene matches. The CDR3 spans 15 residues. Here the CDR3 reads CASSRTGGSNEKLFF. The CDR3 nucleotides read TGTGCCAGCAGCCGAACAGGGGGGAGTAATGAAAAACTGTTTTTT.

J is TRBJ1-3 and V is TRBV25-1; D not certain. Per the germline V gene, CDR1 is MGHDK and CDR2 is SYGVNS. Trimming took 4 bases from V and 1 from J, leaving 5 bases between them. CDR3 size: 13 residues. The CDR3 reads CASSGGSGNTIYF. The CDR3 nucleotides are TGTGCCAGCAGTGGGGGATCTGGAAACACCATATATTTT.